This TCR beta chain was recorded in a study of T cells in Graves' hyperthyroidism and ophthalmopathy. The V end was cut by 1 base, the J end by 0 bases, with 9 bases between. Germline-derived CDR1 and CDR2 are LGHNA and YSLEER. CDR3 size: 15 residues. What was amplified from RNA transcripts were TCR beta CDR3 regions. The study used the HTBI primer set for a first-round RT-PCR of the TCR CDR3. One entry per CDR3 protein, called by TCRdb with MiXCR from the multiplex PCR reads. The sample records about 360,000 distinct CDR3 sequences, under 15% being singletons. In its sample, this clonotype was seen many times.

The chain employs TRBV4-3 and TRBJ2-5; D is unresolved. The sample taken for sequencing was blood. The TCR originated in a woman between 18 and 29 years old with Graves' hyperthyroidism. The CDR3 nucleotides are TGCGCCAGCAGCCAAGCAATTACCGACCAAGAGACCCAGTACTTC. Protein product: CASSQAITDQETQYF.